The 29 T cell receptor beta chains below all came from one sample that was sequenced in a study of shared clonotypes between healthy human individuals. Naive CD8 cells, CD45RO-negative and positively selected for CCR7, excluded terminally differentiated effector memory CD45RA+ cells. Clones were read by immunoSEQ multiplex PCR, and TCRdb kept only the in-frame ones, dropping some. The table shows more than 2 million clones, with 90% to 95% occurring only once. Material: naive CD8+ T cells from PBMCs. The receptors were gathered from a man younger than 35 in good health. Some clones in this sample may be carry-over from other donors' samples.

The rearrangement uses TRBV7-9 and TRBJ2-3, with D perhaps matching TRBD2 (5 bases). Germline lookup yields CDR1 SEHNR and CDR2 FQNEAQ (reference sequence). The CDR3 is 15 residues long. Trimming removed 6 bases at V and 1 base at J, with 14 bases between. The CDR3 loop reads CASRLGRGRTDTQYF. For the CDR3, the DNA is TGTGCCAGCAGGCTCGGCCGGGGTCGCACAGATACGCAGTATTTT. Supplemented by reference TRBV7-9 and TRBJ2-3, the full variable domain reads DTGVSQNPRHKITKRGQNVTFRCDPISEHNRLYWYRQTLGQGPEFLTYFQNEAQLEKSRLLSDRFSAERPKGSFSTLEIQRTEQGDSAMYLCASRLGRGRTDTQYFGPGTRLTVL.

This chain uses TRBV9 with TRBJ1-2, with D tentatively TRBD1 (5 bases). Germline V CDR1 and CDR2: SGDLS, YYNGEE. The CDR3 extends over 13 amino acids. The germline V and J ends were trimmed by 4 bases and 5 bases, with 12 bases remaining between them. DNA for the CDR3: TGTGCCAGCAGCTCAGGGACTAGGTATGGCTACACCTTC. Its translation is CASSSGTRYGYTF.

This clone occurred once. The chain recombines TRBV28 with TRBJ1-3; 9 nucleotides align to TRBD1. V dropped 6 bases and J dropped 6; count of bases not matched to a gene: 6. Germline assignment: CDR1 MDHEN and CDR2 SYDVKM. The CDR3 sequence is 14 residues long. The CDR3 protein is CASSLGQGLNTIYF. The CDR3 DNA is TGTGCCAGCAGCCTAGGACAGGGGTTAAACACCATATATTTT.

This sequence joins TRBV27 and TRBJ2-7, with D possibly being TRBD1 (6 bases). Germline V gene lookup returns CDR1 MNHEY and CDR2 SMNVEV (reference sequence). This CDR3 has 16 residues. Trimming left V 0 bases short and J 4 bases short, with 16 bases between. This chain's CDR3 is CASSLSAPSRGYEQYF. The CDR3 DNA reads TGTGCCAGCAGTTTATCGGCCCCTTCGAGGGGGTACGAGCAGTACTTC.

In its sample, this clone was seen once. The gene calls are TRBV6-1 and TRBJ1-5; 7 bases map to TRBD1. Germline CDR1 and CDR2: MNHNS and SASEGT. The CDR3 has 15 residues. V gave up 5 bases and J gave up 0 bases; unmatched junction bases: 4. The CDR3 DNA is TGTGCCAGCAGTACAGGGGCTTATAGCAATCAGCCCCAGCATTTT. Translating it yields CASSTGAYSNQPQHF.

The chain links TRBV9 to TRBJ1-2, with D maybe TRBD1 (5 bases). Trimming took 1 base from V and 0 from J, leaving 13 bases between them. There are 16 residues in the CDR3. Germline V gene data show CDR1 as SGDLS and CDR2 as YYNGEE. The CDR3 DNA reads as TGTGCCAGCAGCGTAAGCAGGGAGCTAGCTAACTATGGCTACACCTTC. It specifies CASSVSRELANYGYTF. Using reference TRBV9 and TRBJ1-2 for the parts outside the CDR3, the full variable domain is DSGVTQTPKHLITATGQRVTLRCSPRSGDLSVYWYQQSLDQGLQFLIQYYNGEERAKGNILERFSAQQFPDLHSELNLSSLELGDSALYFCASSVSRELANYGYTFGSGTRLTVV.

The rearrangement uses TRBV28 and TRBJ2-1; 11 bases agree with TRBD2. This CDR3 comprises 15 residues. CDR1 MDHEN and CDR2 SYDVKM come from the germline V gene. The V segment lost 3 bases and the J segment 5 bases; nucleotides outside the gene matches: 3. The CDR3 protein is CASSFQTSGNNEQFF. DNA of the CDR3: TGTGCCAGCAGTTTTCAGACTAGCGGGAACAATGAGCAGTTCTTC.

About this clone: Other DNA sequences in this specimen translate into the identical CDR3. The chain uses TRBV9 and TRBJ1-1; tentative D call: TRBD1 (5 bases). Between the trimmed V and J ends, which lost 4 bases and 5 bases, there was a span of 15 bases. The CDR3 sequence is 14 residues long. Germline V CDR1 and CDR2: SGDLS, YYNGEE. The CDR3 DNA is TGTGCCAGCAGCCGGGGAGGGGCAGGGACTGAAGCTTTCTTT. This gives the protein CASSRGGAGTEAFF.

CDR3 nucleotides: TGTGCCAGCAGTGACCGGGACTACACCTACGAGCAGTACTTC. Translation: CASSDRDYTYEQYF. V usage is TRBV2 and J usage is TRBJ2-7; TRBD2 aligns across 7 bases. Unmatched junction bases numbered 4, after V lost 3 bases and J lost 2 bases. The CDR3 contains 14 residues. Per the germline V gene, CDR1 is SNHLY and CDR2 is FYNNEI.

The chain links TRBV27 to TRBJ2-7; 10 bases line up with TRBD2. This CDR3 region has 14 residues. J was trimmed by 4 bases and V by 5 bases; bases with no gene match: 5. Germline assignment: CDR1 MNHEY and CDR2 SMNVEV (reference sequence). The chain's CDR3 is CASSIALAGYEQYF. The CDR3 nucleotides read TGTGCCAGCAGTATAGCACTAGCGGGATACGAGCAGTACTTC.

CDR3: CASSGEQGNNYGYTF. The CDR3, as DNA: TGTGCCAGCAGCGGAGAACAGGGAAATAACTATGGCTACACCTTC. The gene calls are TRBV9 and TRBJ1-2; D is perhaps TRBD1 (6 bases). The germline gives CDR1 SGDLS, CDR2 YYNGEE. The V gene lost 3 bases and the J gene lost 1 base, with 13 bases spanning the gap. CDR3 length equals 15 residues. Based on the CDR3 plus reference TRBV9 and TRBJ1-2, the full variable domain is DSGVTQTPKHLITATGQRVTLRCSPRSGDLSVYWYQQSLDQGLQFLIQYYNGEERAKGNILERFSAQQFPDLHSELNLSSLELGDSALYFCASSGEQGNNYGYTFGSGTRLTVV.

The CDR3 DNA sequence: TGTGCCAGCAGCTCCTCAGCCGGGGGGCGCAGATATGGCTACACCTTC. Translation gives CASSSSAGGRRYGYTF. V usage is TRBV7-9 and J usage is TRBJ1-2; D perhaps matches TRBD1 (6 bases). Trimming pared 4 bases from V and 5 bases from J, leaving 20 bases between. Per the germline V gene, CDR1 is SEHNR and CDR2 is FQNEAQ (reference sequence). This CDR3 is built from 16 residues.

The chain carries TRBV11-2 and TRBJ1-5; D not certain. The CDR3 totals 13 residues. CDR1 is SGHAT, CDR2 FQNNGV, per germline. Trimming shortened V by 4 bases and J by 7 bases, and 11 bases separated the two germline ends. The CDR3 reads CASSSADYQPQHF. In DNA form, the CDR3 reads TGTGCCAGCAGCTCGGCCGATTACCAGCCCCAGCATTTT.

V is TRBV13 and J is TRBJ2-5, with D maybe TRBD2 (5 bases). Germline V gene sequence: CDR1 PRHDT, CDR2 FYEKMQ (reference sequence). V dropped 0 bases and J dropped 5 bases, with 13 bases sitting between them. The CDR3 runs 15 residues. Here the CDR3 reads CASSLGRTSGETQYF. In nucleotides, the CDR3 is TGTGCCAGCAGCTTAGGCCGGACTTCCGGGGAGACCCAGTACTTC.

The V gene is TRBV10-3, the J gene TRBJ1-3; 8 nucleotides agree with TRBD1. Germline V CDR1 and CDR2: ENHRY, SYGVKD. V lost 8 bases to trimming and J lost 1 base; unmatched junction nucleotides: 7. The CDR3 is 15 residues long. The CDR3 protein is CAIDTGGFSGNTIYF. In DNA, the CDR3 is TGTGCCATCGATACAGGGGGTTTTTCTGGAAACACCATATATTTT.

The gene calls are TRBV27 and TRBJ2-5; D is perhaps TRBD1 or TRBD2 (5 bases each). V was pared by 1 base and J by 1 base, with 7 bases between. CDR3 length equals 14 residues. The germline V gene encodes CDR1 MNHEY and CDR2 SMNVEV (reference sequence). CDR3 DNA: TGTGCCAGCAGTTTATACGGGACCCAAGAGACCCAGTACTTC. It yields the protein CASSLYGTQETQYF.

The rearrangement uses TRBV27 and TRBJ2-3, with D possibly being TRBD2 (5 bases). Per the germline V gene, CDR1 is MNHEY and CDR2 is SMNVEV (reference sequence). V was clipped by 5 bases and J by 4 bases, with 16 bases between them. There are 15 residues in the CDR3. DNA for the CDR3: TGTGCCAGCAGTACGGACTTCAGTAGGGCAGATACGCAGTATTTT. It yields the protein CASSTDFSRADTQYF.

This rearrangement joins TRBV27 to TRBJ2-7; 7 nucleotides align to TRBD1. The CDR3 contains 13 residues. The V gene's germline CDR1 is MNHEY and CDR2 SMNVEV (reference sequence). V gave up 6 bases and J gave up 6 bases; unmatched junction bases: 8. Here the CDR3 reads CASSPGGVPEQYF. DNA of the CDR3: TGTGCCAGCAGCCCAGGGGGAGTCCCCGAGCAGTACTTC.

This clone was observed a single time. This chain uses TRBV7-9 with TRBJ2-1, with a tentative D call TRBD1 (6 bases). In germline, CDR1 is SEHNR, CDR2 FQNEAQ (reference sequence). The CDR3 length is 14 residues. With 3 bases removed from V and 6 bases from J, the gap between germline ends came to 12 bases. In DNA form, the CDR3 reads TGTGCCAGCAGCTTGGGGGCTTGGAGCAATGAGCAGTTCTTC. This sequence encodes CASSLGAWSNEQFF.

The CDR3 spells CASSFQISGANVLTF. CDR3 DNA sequence: TGTGCCAGCAGCTTTCAGATATCTGGGGCCAACGTCCTGACTTTC. The rearrangement joins TRBV7-8 to TRBJ2-6; D is unclear. This CDR3 contains 15 residues. V lost 3 bases, J lost 1 base, and 7 bases lay in between. The germline V gene has CDR1 SGHVS and CDR2 FQNEAQ.

The gene calls are TRBV28 and TRBJ1-4, with TRBD1 as a possible D gene (5 bases). The V end was cut by 6 bases, the J end by 2 bases, with 16 bases between. The CDR3 sequence is 16 residues long. The V gene's germline CDR1 is MDHEN and CDR2 SYDVKM. The CDR3 coding sequence is TGTGCCAGCAGCCTGGGGACGCTGATTACTAATGAAAAACTGTTTTTT. This sequence encodes CASSLGTLITNEKLFF.

This clone was recorded only once. V and J are TRBV11-2 and TRBJ2-7; maybe TRBD2 (5 bases). The germline gives CDR1 SGHAT, CDR2 FQNNGV. This CDR3 is 13 amino acids long. V was shortened by 5 bases and J by 5 bases, with 13 bases between the two germline ends. The CDR3 region has the DNA TGTGCCAGCAGCCCCAGCGGTTCGAACGAGCAGTACTTC. It is translated as CASSPSGSNEQYF.

This clone has just one count. The chain employs TRBV27 and TRBJ2-1, with 9 bases lining up with TRBD1. V was clipped by 5 bases and J by 8 bases; unmatched bases: 13. The CDR3 length is 16 residues. CDR1 and CDR2 (germline): MNHEY, SMNVEV (reference sequence). CDR3 DNA: TGTGCCAGCAGTGTCGCCCCCGGGACAGGGCTTTATGAGCAGTTCTTC. Amino acid sequence: CASSVAPGTGLYEQFF.

The chain carries TRBV15 and TRBJ2-5, with D maybe TRBD2 (6 bases). Per germline, CDR1 LNHNV and CDR2 YYDKDF (reference sequence). The CDR3 runs to 17 residues. Trimming shortened V by 0 bases and J by 3 bases, and 17 bases separated the two germline ends. CDR3 protein: CATSRDPRERLEETQYF. CDR3 in DNA: TGTGCCACCAGCAGAGATCCACGGGAGCGACTCGAAGAGACCCAGTACTTC.

CDR3 protein: CASSLGPGGGWEKLFF. The CDR3 DNA reads TGTGCCAGCAGTTTGGGGCCTGGTGGGGGTTGGGAAAAACTGTTTTTT. This chain links TRBV27 with TRBJ1-4; perhaps TRBD1 as D (5 bases). Trimming removed 3 bases at V and 8 bases at J, with 19 bases between. In germline, CDR1 is MNHEY, CDR2 SMNVEV (reference sequence). This CDR3 spans 16 amino acids.

J is TRBJ1-3 and V is TRBV4-1, with 7 bases matching TRBD1. The CDR3 has 14 amino acids. CDR1 and CDR2 (germline): MGHRA, YSYEKL. The V and J ends lost 0 bases and 7 bases, in that order; junction bases with no gene match: 3. The CDR3 nucleotides are TGCGCCAGCAGCCAAGATAGCAGGGGGAACACCATATATTTT. Translated, it gives CASSQDSRGNTIYF.

The rearrangement joins TRBV2 to TRBJ2-7; the D gene could be TRBD1 or TRBD2 (6 bases each). The CDR3 is 15 residues long. V lost 5 bases and J 4 bases, leaving 18 bases between the germline ends. Germline V lookup: CDR1 SNHLY, CDR2 FYNNEI. The CDR3 region is CASSSPGVAAYEQYF. CDR3 nucleotides: TGTGCCAGCAGTTCCCCAGGGGTAGCGGCGTACGAGCAGTACTTC.

The chain is built from TRBV27 and TRBJ1-5, with D unclear. With 6 bases removed from V and 5 bases from J, the gap between germline ends came to 8 bases. This CDR3 has 12 amino acids. Germline assignment: CDR1 MNHEY and CDR2 SMNVEV (reference sequence). The DNA for the CDR3 is TGTGCCAGCAGATTAGTCGATCAGCCCCAGCATTTT. Translating gives CASRLVDQPQHF.

The V call is TRBV6-1, the J call TRBJ1-2; tentative D call: TRBD1 (5 bases). The CDR3 is 17 amino acids. V was shortened by 2 bases and J by 2 bases, with 18 bases between the two germline ends. Germline-derived CDR1 and CDR2 are MNHNS and SASEGT. The CDR3 region has the DNA TGTGCCAGCAGTGAACTCATCGGGGGGATACGGAACTATGGCTACACCTTC. Translation gives CASSELIGGIRNYGYTF.